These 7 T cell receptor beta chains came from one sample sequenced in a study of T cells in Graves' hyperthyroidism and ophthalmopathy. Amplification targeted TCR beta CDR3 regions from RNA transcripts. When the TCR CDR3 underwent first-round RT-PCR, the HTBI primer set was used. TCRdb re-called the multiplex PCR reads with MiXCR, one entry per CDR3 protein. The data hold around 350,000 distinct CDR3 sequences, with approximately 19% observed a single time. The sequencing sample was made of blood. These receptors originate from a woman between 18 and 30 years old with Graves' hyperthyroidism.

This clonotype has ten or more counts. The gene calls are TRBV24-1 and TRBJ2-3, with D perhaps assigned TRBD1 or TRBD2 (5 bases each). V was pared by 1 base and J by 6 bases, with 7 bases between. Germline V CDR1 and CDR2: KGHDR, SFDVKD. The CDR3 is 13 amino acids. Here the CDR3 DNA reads TGTGCCACCAGTGATTTCTGGGGGGATACGCAGTATTTT. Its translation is CATSDFWGDTQYF.

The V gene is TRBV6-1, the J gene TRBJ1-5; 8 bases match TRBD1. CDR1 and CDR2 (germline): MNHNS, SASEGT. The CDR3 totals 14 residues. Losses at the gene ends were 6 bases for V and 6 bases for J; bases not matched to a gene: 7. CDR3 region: CASSAGGSLQPQHF. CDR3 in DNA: TGTGCCAGCAGCGCAGGGGGCTCCCTTCAGCCCCAGCATTTT.

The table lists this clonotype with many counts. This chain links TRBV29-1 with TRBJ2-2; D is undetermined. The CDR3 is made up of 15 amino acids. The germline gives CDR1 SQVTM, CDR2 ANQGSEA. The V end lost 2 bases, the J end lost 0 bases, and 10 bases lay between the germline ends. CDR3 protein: CSVEPDDSNTGELFF. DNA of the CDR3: TGCAGCGTTGAACCTGACGACTCGAACACCGGGGAGCTGTTTTTT.

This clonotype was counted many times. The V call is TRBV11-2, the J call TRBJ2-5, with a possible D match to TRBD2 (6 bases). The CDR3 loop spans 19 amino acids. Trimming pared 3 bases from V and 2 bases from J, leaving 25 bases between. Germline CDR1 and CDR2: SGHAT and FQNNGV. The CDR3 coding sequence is TGTGCCAGCAGCTTCCTGCCAGGGAGCCCCCGAGGAGGGCAAGAGACCCAGTACTTC. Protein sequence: CASSFLPGSPRGGQETQYF.

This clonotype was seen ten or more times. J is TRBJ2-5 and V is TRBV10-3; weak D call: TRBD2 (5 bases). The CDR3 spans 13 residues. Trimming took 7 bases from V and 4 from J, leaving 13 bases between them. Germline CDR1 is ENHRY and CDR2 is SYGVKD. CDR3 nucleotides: TGTGCCATCACCGGGGAACTGGGAGAGACCCAGTACTTC. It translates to CAITGELGETQYF.

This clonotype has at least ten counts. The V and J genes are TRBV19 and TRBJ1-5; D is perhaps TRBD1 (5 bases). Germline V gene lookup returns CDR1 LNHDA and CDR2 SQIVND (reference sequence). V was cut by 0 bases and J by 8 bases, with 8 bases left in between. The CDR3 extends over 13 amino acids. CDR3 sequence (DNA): TGTGCCAGTAGTATAGATGGGGGGGAGCCCCAGCATTTT. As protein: CASSIDGGEPQHF.

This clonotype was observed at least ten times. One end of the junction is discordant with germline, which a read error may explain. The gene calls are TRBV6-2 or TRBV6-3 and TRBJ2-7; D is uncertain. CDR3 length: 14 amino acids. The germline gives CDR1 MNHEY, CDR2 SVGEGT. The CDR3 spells CASGYSAYSYEQYF. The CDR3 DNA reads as TGTGCCAGCGGTTACTCGGCATACTCCTACGAGCAGTACTTC.